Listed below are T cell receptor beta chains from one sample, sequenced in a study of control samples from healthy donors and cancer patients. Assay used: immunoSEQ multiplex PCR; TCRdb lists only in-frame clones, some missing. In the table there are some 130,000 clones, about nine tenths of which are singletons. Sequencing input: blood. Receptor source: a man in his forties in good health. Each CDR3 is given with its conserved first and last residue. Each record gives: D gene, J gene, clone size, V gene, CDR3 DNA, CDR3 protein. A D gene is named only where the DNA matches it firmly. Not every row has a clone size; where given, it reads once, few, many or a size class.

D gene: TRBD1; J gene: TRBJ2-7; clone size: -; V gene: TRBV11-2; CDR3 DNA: TGTGCCAGCAGCTTACTCGGGACAGGGGGGTCGGGGGAGCAGTACTTC; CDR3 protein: CASSLLGTGGSGEQYF
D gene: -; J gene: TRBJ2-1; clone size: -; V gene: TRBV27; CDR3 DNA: TGTGCCAGCAGTTTCTCGTCAGTCAGAAGGAACAATGAGCAGTTCTTC; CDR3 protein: CASSFSSVRRNNEQFF
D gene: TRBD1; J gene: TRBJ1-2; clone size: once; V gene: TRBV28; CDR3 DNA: TGTGCCAGCAGCCACCGGGACAGGGTCTATGGCTACACCTTC; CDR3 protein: CASSHRDRVYGYTF
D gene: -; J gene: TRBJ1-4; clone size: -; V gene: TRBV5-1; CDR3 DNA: TGCGCCAGCAGCTTGGGGGATAGGGAGTTCGGGGTTGAAAAACTGTTTTTT; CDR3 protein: CASSLGDREFGVEKLFF
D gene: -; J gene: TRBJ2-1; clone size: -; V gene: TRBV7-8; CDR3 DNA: TGTGCCAGCAGCTTGAGCAATGAGCAGTTCTTC; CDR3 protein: CASSLSNEQFF
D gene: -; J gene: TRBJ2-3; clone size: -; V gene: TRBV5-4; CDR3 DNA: TGTGCCAGCAGAAGGTTTGGCACAGATACGCAGTATTTT; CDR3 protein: CASRRFGTDTQYF
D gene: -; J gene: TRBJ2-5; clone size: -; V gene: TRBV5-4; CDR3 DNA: TGTGCCAGCAGCTTCGGTAGCAGGGGACGAGAGACCCAGTACTTC; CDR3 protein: CASSFGSRGRETQYF
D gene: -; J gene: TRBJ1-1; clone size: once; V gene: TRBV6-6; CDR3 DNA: TGTGCCAGCAGTTACGGACGGGGCACCGAAGCTTTCTTT; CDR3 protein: CASSYGRGTEAFF
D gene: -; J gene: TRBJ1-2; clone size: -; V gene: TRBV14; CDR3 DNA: TGTGCCAGCAGTCCGCACAGCCTCGGCGGCTACACCTTC; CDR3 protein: CASSPHSLGGYTF
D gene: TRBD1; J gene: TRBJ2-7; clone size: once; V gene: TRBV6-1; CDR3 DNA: TGTGCCAGCAGTGAAATGATTCGACAGGGGCGACCTTACGAGCAGTACTTC; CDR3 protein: CASSEMIRQGRPYEQYF
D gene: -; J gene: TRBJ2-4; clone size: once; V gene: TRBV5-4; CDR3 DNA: TGTGCCAGCAGCTTGGGGGCGGCCGTGGACATTCAGTACTTC; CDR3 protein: CASSLGAAVDIQYF
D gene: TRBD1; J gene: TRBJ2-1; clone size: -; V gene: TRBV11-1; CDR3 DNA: TGTGCCAGCAGCTTAGCAGGGGGCATAAATGAGCAGTTCTTC; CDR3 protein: CASSLAGGINEQFF
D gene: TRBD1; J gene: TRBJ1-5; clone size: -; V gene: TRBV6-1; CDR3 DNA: TGTGCCAGCAGTGAAGGCTACCTAGGGACAGGGTCCAATCAGCCCCAGCATTTT; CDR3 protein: CASSEGYLGTGSNQPQHF
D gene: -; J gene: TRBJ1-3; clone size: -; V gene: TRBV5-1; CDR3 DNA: TGCGCCAGCAGCTTGAATCAGTACAGCGCAGAAGGAAACACCATATATTTT; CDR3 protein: CASSLNQYSAEGNTIYF
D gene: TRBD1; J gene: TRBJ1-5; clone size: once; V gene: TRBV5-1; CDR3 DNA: TGCGCCAGCAGCTCTGGGACAGGGCTGATCAGGCCCCAGCATTTT; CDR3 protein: CASSSGTGLIRPQHF
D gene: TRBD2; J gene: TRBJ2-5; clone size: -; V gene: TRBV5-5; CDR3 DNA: TGTGCCAGCACCCCTCGGACTAGCTTGGAGACCCAGTACTTC; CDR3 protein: CASTPRTSLETQYF
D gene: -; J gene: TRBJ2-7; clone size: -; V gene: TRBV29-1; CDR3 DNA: TGCAGCGTTTTCGCCGACTCTTCAGCGTCCTACGAGCAGTACTTC; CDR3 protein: CSVFADSSASYEQYF
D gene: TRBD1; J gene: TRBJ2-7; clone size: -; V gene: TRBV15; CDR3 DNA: TGTGCCACCAGCAGCGCCGGGACAGGGGTACACGAGCAGTACTTC; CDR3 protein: CATSSAGTGVHEQYF
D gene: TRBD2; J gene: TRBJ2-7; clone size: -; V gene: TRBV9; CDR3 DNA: TGTGCCAGCAGCGTAGCTGGGAGCGGGGGGATAAACGAGCAGTACTTC; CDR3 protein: CASSVAGSGGINEQYF
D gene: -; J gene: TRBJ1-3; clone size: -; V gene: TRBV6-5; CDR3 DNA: TGTGCCAGCAGGGGGCAGGTCTCTGGAAACACCATATATTTT; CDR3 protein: CASRGQVSGNTIYF
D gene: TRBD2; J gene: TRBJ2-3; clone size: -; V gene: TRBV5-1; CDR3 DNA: TGCGCCAGCAGCTTGCTTGGGACTAGTATGTCAGATACGCAGTATTTT; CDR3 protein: CASSLLGTSMSDTQYF
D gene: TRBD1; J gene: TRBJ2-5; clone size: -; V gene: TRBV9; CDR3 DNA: TGTGCCAGCAGCGATGGACAGGGAAAAGAGACCCAGTACTTC; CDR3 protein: CASSDGQGKETQYF
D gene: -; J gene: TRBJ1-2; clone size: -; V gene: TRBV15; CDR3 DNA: TGTGCCACCAGCACCCGCAGGAGGGGGGCGGGTAACTATGGCTACACCTTC; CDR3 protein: CATSTRRRGAGNYGYTF
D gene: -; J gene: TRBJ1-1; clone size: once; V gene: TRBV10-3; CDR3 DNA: TGTGCCATCAAAGCCCCCTGGAACACTGAAGCTTTCTTT; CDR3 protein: CAIKAPWNTEAFF
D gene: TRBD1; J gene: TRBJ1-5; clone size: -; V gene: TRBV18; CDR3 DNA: TGTGCCAGCTCACCGGGACAGAGCAATCAGCCCCAGCATTTT; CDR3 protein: CASSPGQSNQPQHF
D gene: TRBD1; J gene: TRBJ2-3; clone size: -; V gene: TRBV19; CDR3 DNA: TGTGCCAGTAGTAGGACAGGGCCTAGCACAGATACGCAGTATTTT; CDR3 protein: CASSRTGPSTDTQYF
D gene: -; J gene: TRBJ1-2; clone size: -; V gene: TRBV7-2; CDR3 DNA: TGTGCCAGCAGCTTAGACAGGATCTATGGCTACACCTTC; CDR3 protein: CASSLDRIYGYTF
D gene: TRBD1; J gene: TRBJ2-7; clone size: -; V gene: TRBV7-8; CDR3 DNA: TGTGCCAGCAGCCGCCACTTCGACAGGGACGAGCAGTACTTC; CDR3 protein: CASSRHFDRDEQYF
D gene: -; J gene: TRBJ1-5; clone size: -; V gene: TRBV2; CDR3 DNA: TGTGCCAGCAGTCCAGGTCCGAATCAGCCCCAGCATTTT; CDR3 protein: CASSPGPNQPQHF
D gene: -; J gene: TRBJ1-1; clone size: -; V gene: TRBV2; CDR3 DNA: TGTGCCAGCAGTGTTTTTAACACTGAAGCTTTCTTT; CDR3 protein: CASSVFNTEAFF
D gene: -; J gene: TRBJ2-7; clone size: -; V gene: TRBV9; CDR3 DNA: TGTGCCAGCAGCGAATACGACGGGGGCTACGAGCAGTACTTC; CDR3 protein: CASSEYDGGYEQYF
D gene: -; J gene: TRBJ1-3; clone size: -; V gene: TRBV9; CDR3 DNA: TGTGCCAGCAGCGTAGTAGGGGCCGCGGAGAGCACCATATATTTT; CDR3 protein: CASSVVGAAESTIYF
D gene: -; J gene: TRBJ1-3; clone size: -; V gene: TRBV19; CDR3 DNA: TGTGCCAGTAGTATTTCCTCTGGAAACACCATATATTTT; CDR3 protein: CASSISSGNTIYF
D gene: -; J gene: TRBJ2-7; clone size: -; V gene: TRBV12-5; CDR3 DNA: TGTGCTAGTAGACAGACCATTCCCTACGAGCAGTACTTC; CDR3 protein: CASRQTIPYEQYF
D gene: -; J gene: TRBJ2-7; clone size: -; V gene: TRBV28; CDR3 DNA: TGTGCCAGCAGTTTAATGAGGGTGGGGGACGGGGAGCAGTACTTC; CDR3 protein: CASSLMRVGDGEQYF
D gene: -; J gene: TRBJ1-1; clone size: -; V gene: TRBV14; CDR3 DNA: TGTGCCAGCAGCCTTCAGCGGGACACTGAAGCTTTCTTT; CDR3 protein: CASSLQRDTEAFF
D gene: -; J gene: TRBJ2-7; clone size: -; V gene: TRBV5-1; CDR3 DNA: TGCGCCAGCAGCCCCGGCGGGACCGGTTCCGAGCAGTACTTC; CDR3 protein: CASSPGGTGSEQYF
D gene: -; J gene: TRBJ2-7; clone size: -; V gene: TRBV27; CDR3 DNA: TGTGCCAGCAGTTTTGGACAGAACTACGAGCAGTACTTC; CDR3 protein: CASSFGQNYEQYF
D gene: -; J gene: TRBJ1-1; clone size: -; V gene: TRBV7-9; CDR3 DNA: TGTGCCAGCAGCCTTACCGGAGGGAGGATGAACACTGAAGCTTTCTTT; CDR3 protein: CASSLTGGRMNTEAFF
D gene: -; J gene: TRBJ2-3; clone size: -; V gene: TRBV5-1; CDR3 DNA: TGCGCCACCCCCCCGGGGTCCACAGATACGCAGTATTTT; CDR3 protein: CATPPGSTDTQYF
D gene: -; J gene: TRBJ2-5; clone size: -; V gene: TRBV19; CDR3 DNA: TGTGCCAGTAGTATAAATTGGCAAGAGACCCAGTACTTC; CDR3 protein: CASSINWQETQYF